Following are 13 T cell receptor beta chains from one sample sequenced in a study of cytomegalovirus exposure and HLA in healthy donors. Vbeta (60) and Jbeta (13) primers were used in the PCR. TCRdb's copy holds only in-frame clones and misses some; the assay was immunoSEQ multiplex PCR. The sample carries about 140,000 clones, 50% to 75% recorded once. The sequenced material came from PBMCs. Receptor source: a middle-aged woman in good health and CMV-seronegative.

The chain couples TRBV11-1 to TRBJ2-3; possible D gene TRBD1, 6 bases. Between the trimmed V and J ends, which lost 5 bases and 6 bases, there was a span of 12 bases. Per the germline V gene, CDR1 is SGHAT and CDR2 is FQDESV (reference sequence). CDR3 length equals 13 residues. This CDR3 is CASSIQGGDTQYF. CDR3 sequence (DNA): TGTGCCAGCAGCATACAGGGCGGTGATACGCAGTATTTT.

This sequence joins TRBV11-2 and TRBJ2-7, with 9 bases identical to TRBD2. The CDR3 runs to 19 residues. The ends lost 0 bases at V and 0 bases at J; junction bases unmatched: 12. The germline V gene has CDR1 SGHAT and CDR2 FQNNGV. CDR3 DNA: TGTGCCAGCAGCTTAGATTCGGGCCAGCGGGGGGCCCCCTCCTACGAGCAGTACTTC. Residues: CASSLDSGQRGAPSYEQYF.

This chain uses TRBV2 with TRBJ2-2, with D tentatively TRBD2 (6 bases). CDR3 length: 15 amino acids. The germline V and J ends were trimmed by 8 bases and 0 bases, with 13 bases remaining between them. Per the germline V gene, CDR1 is SNHLY and CDR2 is FYNNEI. As DNA, the CDR3 is TGTGCCAGCGGGGCGGGGAGAGCGAACACCGGGGAGCTGTTTTTT. It yields the protein CASGAGRANTGELFF.

Only one count was recorded for this clone. The J gene is TRBJ2-5, the V gene TRBV29-1, with D possibly being TRBD2 (7 bases). V lost 4 bases and J 1 base, leaving 13 bases between the germline ends. Germline CDR1 reads SQVTM; CDR2 reads ANQGSEA. The CDR3 is 14 residues long. The CDR3 reads CSVGGAGAQETQYF. The CDR3 DNA reads TGCAGCGTTGGGGGGGCGGGGGCCCAAGAGACCCAGTACTTC. The whole variable domain, remainder taken from reference TRBV29-1 and TRBJ2-5, is SAVISQKPSRDICQRGTSLTIQCQVDSQVTMMFWYRQQPGQSLTLIATANQGSEATYESGFVIDKFPISRPNLTFSTLTVSNMSPEDSSIYLCSVGGAGAQETQYFGPGTRLLVL.

The rearrangement links TRBV10-3 to TRBJ1-1; 8 positions match TRBD1. The junction had 3 bases not matched to a gene; V was cut back by 5 bases and J by 1 base. Germline CDR1 and CDR2: ENHRY and SYGVKD. The CDR3 is 14 residues long. The CDR3 DNA is TGTGCCATCAGTTTGGACAGGGAGAACACTGAAGCTTTCTTT. Its protein is CAISLDRENTEAFF.

The V call is TRBV12-5, the J call TRBJ1-1; possible D gene TRBD1, 5 bases. The CDR3 spans 14 residues. V lost 5 bases and J lost 5, with 15 bases in between. Germline V CDR1 and CDR2: LGHNT, FRNRAP. The CDR3 loop is CASGPLGADTEAFF. CDR3 bases: TGTGCTAGTGGTCCCTTAGGGGCCGATACTGAAGCTTTCTTT.

The DNA of the CDR3 is TGCGCCAGCAGCCGAACGGAGGGGGCCGCCCAAGAGACCCAGTACTTC. Its protein product is CASSRTEGAAQETQYF. The rearrangement uses TRBV4-1 and TRBJ2-5; possible D gene TRBD1, 7 bases. Germline values: CDR1 MGHRA, CDR2 YSYEKL. Trimming cost V 4 bases and J 1 base, with 16 bases left between them. The CDR3 has 16 amino acids.

This chain uses TRBV4-1 with TRBJ2-1, with D possibly TRBD1 on 6 matching bases. The CDR3 has 12 residues. Trimming removed 6 bases at V and 8 bases at J, with 11 bases between. Germline CDR1 MGHRA, CDR2 YSYEKL. For the CDR3, the DNA is TGCGCCAGCAGGGGACCAGGGGATGAGCAGTTCTTC. Protein sequence: CASRGPGDEQFF.

The CDR3 nucleotides are TGTGCCAGCAGCCCCGGGGGTCAGCCCCAGCATTTT. Translating gives CASSPGGQPQHF. The chain carries TRBV7-9 and TRBJ1-5, with a possible D match to TRBD1 (5 bases). The CDR3 runs 12 residues. Germline assignment: CDR1 SEHNR and CDR2 FQNEAQ (reference sequence). Trimming left V 5 bases short and J 6 bases short, with 8 bases between.

J is TRBJ2-5 and V is TRBV5-6; a possible D gene is TRBD2 (7 bases). The CDR3 runs to 14 residues. Germline V CDR1 and CDR2: SGHDT, YYEEEE. Trimming shortened V by 4 bases and J by 13 bases, and 23 bases separated the two germline ends. This CDR3 reads CASSLGRGARNAYF. CDR3 nucleotides: TGTGCCAGCAGCCTAGGACGGGGGGCGCGTAATGCGTACTTC.

The chain carries TRBV19 and TRBJ1-5, with 7 positions matching TRBD1. The CDR3 runs to 14 residues. Looked up from germline, CDR1 is LNHDA and CDR2 is SQIVND (reference sequence). V shed 9 bases and J 3 bases; nucleotides not matched to a gene: 8. Here the CDR3 reads CASRSTGINQPQHF. In nucleotides, the CDR3 is TGTGCCAGCCGGTCGACAGGGATCAATCAGCCCCAGCATTTT.

Worth noting for this clone: This same CDR3 is encoded by further DNA sequences in the sample. CDR3 sequence reads: CAWGTEPYEQYF. Here the CDR3 DNA reads TGTGCCTGGGGGACAGAACCCTACGAGCAGTACTTC. This chain connects TRBV30 to TRBJ2-7; TRBD1 agrees at 7 bases. V was pared by 5 bases and J by 2 bases, with 3 bases of the junction left unmatched. The CDR3 is 12 residues long. Germline assignment: CDR1 GTSNPN and CDR2 SVGIG (reference sequence). Full variable domain (outside the CDR3, taken from reference TRBV30 and TRBJ2-7): SQTIHQWPATLVQPVGSPLSLECTVEGTSNPNLYWYRQAAGRGLQLLFYSVGIGQISSEVPQNLSASRPQDRQFILSSKKLLLSDSGFYLCAWGTEPYEQYFGPGTRLTVT.

This clone was counted between two and nine times. This chain uses TRBV6-6 with TRBJ2-3; 8 bases are a match to TRBD1. V trimming: 6 bases; J trimming: 1 base; junction bases outside the gene matches: 6. CDR1 is MNHNY, CDR2 SVGAGI, per germline (reference sequence). The CDR3 totals 15 residues. As DNA, the CDR3 is TGTGCCAGCAGCTCCAGGGGGCCTGGCACAGATACGCAGTATTTT. Its protein is CASSSRGPGTDTQYF.